This is a list of T cell receptor beta chains from one sample in a study of T cell responses to AZD1222 COVID-19 vaccine. Assay used: immunoSEQ multiplex PCR; TCRdb lists only in-frame clones, some missing. Of 150,000 or so clones listed, over 85% are singletons. Sequencing was performed on peripheral blood, taken on day 0 of AZD1222 vaccination. The receptors shown here come from an adult in good health. Both conserved end residues are part of each CDR3. D genes are given only for firm matches. Clone size, where shown, is once, few, many, or a class for clones that have expanded.

clone size,V gene,J gene,CDR3 length,D gene,CDR3 DNA,CDR3 protein
.,TRBV5-4,TRBJ2-1,18,TRBD2,TGTGCCAGCAGCTTCCCCGGGACTAGCGGGAAGTCCTACAATGAGCAGTTCTTC,CASSFPGTSGKSYNEQFF
once,TRBV2,TRBJ1-5,14,.,TGTGCCAGCAGTGACGTAGATAGCAATCAGCCCCAGCATTTT,CASSDVDSNQPQHF
.,TRBV4-1,TRBJ1-6,13,.,TGCGCCAGCAGCCCCACGGACCGTACAGGACTCCACTTT,CASSPTDRTGLHF
once,TRBV10-3,TRBJ2-3,15,.,TGTGCCATCAGTGAGTCAGTTGGGTATGGGGAAACGCAGTATTTT,CAISESVGYGETQYF
.,TRBV5-6,TRBJ1-1,13,.,TGTGCCAGCAGCCCGCAGGGAACAACTGAAGCTTTCTTT,CASSPQGTTEAFF
.,TRBV7-2,TRBJ1-1,13,.,TGTGCCAGCAGCGTTGACAGGAACACTGAAGCTTTCTTT,CASSVDRNTEAFF
.,TRBV7-9,TRBJ1-4,14,.,TGTGCCAGCAGCCCCCAACGGGACACCGAAAAACTGTTTTTT,CASSPQRDTEKLFF
few,TRBV5-6,TRBJ1-2,12,.,TGTGCCAGCAGCTTGGGAGTCTATGGCTACACCTTC,CASSLGVYGYTF
.,TRBV11-2,TRBJ2-3,13,.,TGTGCCAGCAAGACCCTTCGTGTAGATACGCAGTATTTT,CASKTLRVDTQYF
.,TRBV27,TRBJ1-2,16,TRBD1,TGTGCCAGCAGTCCGAGACGGGACAGGCGATCTTATGGCTACACCTTC,CASSPRRDRRSYGYTF
.,TRBV7-8,TRBJ2-7,16,TRBD2,TGTGCCAGCAGCTTAGTAGAGACAAGCGGGAAGGGCGAGCAGTACTTC,CASSLVETSGKGEQYF
.,TRBV4-1,TRBJ1-2,15,TRBD1,TGCGCCAGCAGCCAAGAAAACACAGGGGGACAAGGCTACACCTTC,CASSQENTGGQGYTF
.,TRBV19,TRBJ2-1,18,TRBD2,TGTGCCAGTAGTATAAGGACTAGCGGGACTAACTCCTACAATGAGCAGTTCTTC,CASSIRTSGTNSYNEQFF
.,TRBV3-1/TRBV3-2,TRBJ1-2,14,.,TGTGCCAGCAGCCAAGATATTAGTTTCTATGGCTACACCTTC,CASSQDISFYGYTF
.,TRBV9,TRBJ1-2,16,.,TGTGCCAGCAGCGTAGACTGGAGCGGTGACAGCTATGGCTACACCTTC,CASSVDWSGDSYGYTF
.,TRBV5-1,TRBJ2-3,16,TRBD2,TGCGCCAGCAGCTTGGGGCTAGCGGGATACACAGATACGCAGTATTTT,CASSLGLAGYTDTQYF
.,TRBV4-2,TRBJ2-6,17,.,TGTGCCAGCAGCCAAGATAACCCAGGGACTGGGGCCAACGTCCTGACTTTC,CASSQDNPGTGANVLTF
.,TRBV18,TRBJ2-5,13,.,TGTGCCAGCTCCCCTGACAGCCAAGAGACCCAGTACTTC,CASSPDSQETQYF
.,TRBV10-2,TRBJ2-7,15,.,TGCGCCAGCAGTGAATTGTTGGGGCAGATCTACGAGCAGTACTTC,CASSELLGQIYEQYF
.,TRBV6-5,TRBJ1-6,15,TRBD1,TGTGCCAGCAGTTACTCGACAGGGAGCGAGACACCCCTCCACTTT,CASSYSTGSETPLHF
.,TRBV12-5,TRBJ1-3,17,.,TGTGCTAGTGGTTTGGGGGGGGCCAAGGGCTCTGGAAACACCATATATTTT,CASGLGGAKGSGNTIYF